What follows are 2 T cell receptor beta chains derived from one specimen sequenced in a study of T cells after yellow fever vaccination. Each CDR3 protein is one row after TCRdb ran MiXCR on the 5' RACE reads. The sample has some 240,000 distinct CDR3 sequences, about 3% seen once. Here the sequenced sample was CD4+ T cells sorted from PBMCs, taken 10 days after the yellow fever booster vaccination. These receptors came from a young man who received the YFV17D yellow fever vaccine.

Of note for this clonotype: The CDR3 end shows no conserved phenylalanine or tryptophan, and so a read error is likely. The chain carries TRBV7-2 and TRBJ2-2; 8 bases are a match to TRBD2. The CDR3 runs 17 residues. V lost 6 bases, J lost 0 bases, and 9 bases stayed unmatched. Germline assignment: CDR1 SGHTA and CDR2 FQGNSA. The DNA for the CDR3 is TGTGCCAGCAGTCCTCGTCGGGGGGGCGCGAACACCGGGGAGCTGTTTTCT. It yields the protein CASSPRRGGANTGELFS.

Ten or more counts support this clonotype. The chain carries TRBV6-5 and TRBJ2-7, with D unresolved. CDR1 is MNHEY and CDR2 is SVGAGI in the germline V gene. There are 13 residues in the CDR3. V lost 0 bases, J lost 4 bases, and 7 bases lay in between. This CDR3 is CASSYSMAYEQYF. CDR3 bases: TGTGCCAGCAGTTACTCGATGGCGTACGAGCAGTACTTC.